The 28 T cell receptor beta chains below were found in one sample sequenced in a study of T-cell reconstitution after alpha-beta-depleted transplantation in children. Preparation of the TCRbeta library involved a method that used unique molecular identifiers. TCRdb analysed the PCR reads with MiXCR anew, one entry per CDR3 protein. The sample records around 190,000 distinct CDR3 sequences, under 8.5% being singletons. The specimen comprised PBMCs, sampled before TCRalphabeta/CD19-depleted stem cell transplant. Receptor source: a boy aged 2 to 9 with acute lymphoblastic leukemia, due to receive a stem cell transplant.

The chain carries TRBV15 and TRBJ2-7; D unresolved. The germline V gene has CDR1 LNHNV and CDR2 YYDKDF (reference sequence). This CDR3 region has 14 residues. V was clipped by 1 base and J by 5 bases, with 12 bases between them. As DNA, the CDR3 is TGTGCCACCAGCAGAGCTCAGGTTAGCCACGAGCAGTACTTC. Its translation: CATSRAQVSHEQYF.

This clonotype was recorded a few times. The chain uses TRBV12-3 or TRBV12-4 and TRBJ2-3, with D maybe TRBD2 (5 bases). This CDR3 region has 15 residues. The V gene lost 0 bases and the J gene lost 3 bases, with 10 bases spanning the gap. The CDR3, as DNA: TGTGCCAGCAGTTTAGCTAGCGAGGCAACAGATACGCAGTATTTT. Translating gives CASSLASEATDTQYF.

The J gene is TRBJ1-1, the V gene TRBV7-9, with 8 bases that match TRBD1. CDR3 length: 11 residues. The J segment lost 11 bases and the V segment lost 5 bases, leaving 4 bases of the junction unmatched. The germline V gene encodes CDR1 SEHNR and CDR2 FQNEAQ (reference sequence). The CDR3 loop is CASSRDRKAFF. The DNA for the CDR3 is TGTGCCAGCAGCCGGGACAGGAAGGCTTTCTTT.

This clonotype appeared many times. This rearrangement joins TRBV7-2 to TRBJ2-7, with no clear D. The germline gives CDR1 SGHTA, CDR2 FQGNSA. V gave up 5 bases and J gave up 2 bases, with 19 bases separating them. The CDR3 length is 16 residues. The CDR3, as DNA: TGTGCCAGCAGCCCCCCCGGCAACAGCGCGACCTACGAGCAGTACTTC. It encodes CASSPPGNSATYEQYF.

This clonotype was counted ten times or more. The rearrangement joins TRBV29-1 to TRBJ2-2; either TRBD1 or TRBD2 may fit D (6 bases each). Germline CDR1 and CDR2: SQVTM and ANQGSEA. The V end lost 7 bases, the J end lost 7 bases, and 19 bases lay between the germline ends. The length of the CDR3 is 14 residues. In nucleotides, the CDR3 is TGCAGCGCCGTCAAGGGGGGTTCCGGCGGGGAGCTGTTTTTT. Its protein is CSAVKGGSGGELFF.

This clonotype came up many times. The rearrangement joins TRBV29-1 to TRBJ2-5; D is ambiguous. Deletions cut 4 bases from V and 3 bases from J, with 9 bases between. CDR3 length: 12 amino acids. Germline V gene data show CDR1 as SQVTM and CDR2 as ANQGSEA. CDR3 in amino acids: CSVVGSEETQYF. The CDR3 region has the DNA TGCAGCGTTGTGGGCTCCGAAGAGACCCAGTACTTC. The entire variable domain, with the rest obtained from reference TRBV29-1 and TRBJ2-5, is as follows: SAVISQKPSRDICQRGTSLTIQCQVDSQVTMMFWYRQQPGQSLTLIATANQGSEATYESGFVIDKFPISRPNLTFSTLTVSNMSPEDSSIYLCSVVGSEETQYFGPGTRLLVL.

This clonotype was counted at least ten times. The chain employs TRBV7-9 and TRBJ2-1; TRBD2 is a possible D gene (5 bases). The CDR3 contains 14 residues. Germline CDR1 and CDR2: SEHNR and FQNEAQ (reference sequence). The V and J ends lost 0 bases and 3 bases respectively, with 6 bases between them. Here the CDR3 DNA reads TGTGCCAGCAGCTTAGCCGACTACTACAATGAGCAGTTCTTC. It yields the protein CASSLADYYNEQFF.

This clonotype was picked up many times. The V call is TRBV28, the J call TRBJ2-7, with TRBD1 matching 10 bases. V lost 8 bases and J lost 2; bases outside the gene matches: 6. Germline V gene data show CDR1 as MDHEN and CDR2 as SYDVKM. The CDR3 covers 14 residues. CDR3 DNA sequence: TGTGCCAGCCACGACAGGGGGCCCACCTACGAGCAGTACTTC. It translates to CASHDRGPTYEQYF. The full variable domain, with the rest looked up from reference TRBV28 and TRBJ2-7, is DVKVTQSSRYLVKRTGEKVFLECVQDMDHENMFWYRQDPGLGLRLIYFSYDVKMKEKGDIPEGYSVSREKKERFSLILESASTNQTSMYLCASHDRGPTYEQYFGPGTRLTVT.

This clonotype appeared many times. This chain uses TRBV7-9 with TRBJ2-3; 8 bases agree with TRBD2. The ends lost 3 bases at V and 4 bases at J; junction bases unmatched: 9. This CDR3 spans 16 amino acids. Germline V lookup: CDR1 SEHNR, CDR2 FQNEAQ (reference sequence). CDR3 region: CASSFGGERGPDTQYF. CDR3 in DNA: TGTGCCAGCAGCTTTGGCGGGGAGCGGGGGCCAGATACGCAGTATTTT.

This clonotype was counted ten times or more. This chain uses TRBV5-1 with TRBJ2-3, with a tentative D call TRBD2 (5 bases). Germline loops: CDR1 SGHRS, CDR2 YFSETQ. V lost 9 bases to trimming and J lost 2 bases, with 19 bases between them. The CDR3 extends over 15 amino acids. The CDR3 reads CATAASIGNTDTQYF. The CDR3 region has the DNA TGCGCCACCGCGGCTAGCATCGGAAACACAGATACGCAGTATTTT.

This clonotype was counted at least ten times. This sequence joins TRBV12-3 or TRBV12-4 and TRBJ2-7; no reliable D call. This CDR3 contains 14 residues. The V and J ends lost 7 bases and 3 bases respectively, with 16 bases between them. The CDR3 coding sequence is TGTGCCAGCAACTGGGGTGGAAAAAACTACGAGCAGTACTTC. Its translation is CASNWGGKNYEQYF.

The rearrangement uses TRBV9 and TRBJ1-5; possible D gene TRBD1, 5 bases. CDR1 and CDR2 (germline): SGDLS, YYNGEE. The CDR3 is 16 residues long. V was trimmed by 0 bases and J by 7 bases, leaving 17 bases between them. This CDR3 reads CASSVVLGDLRQPQHF. CDR3 coding DNA: TGTGCCAGCAGCGTAGTTTTAGGGGATCTGAGGCAGCCCCAGCATTTT.

This clonotype was detected a few times. The chain is built from TRBV11-2 and TRBJ2-7, with TRBD2 matching over 8 bases. The CDR3 is 16 residues long. J gave up 4 bases and V 1 base, and 9 bases lay outside the gene matches. CDR1 SGHAT and CDR2 FQNNGV come from the germline V gene. CDR3 in DNA: TGTGCCAGCAGCTTAGCTGTGGCTAGCGGGTTTTACGAGCAGTACTTC. Protein: CASSLAVASGFYEQYF.

This clonotype was detected ten times or more. This chain uses TRBV11-2 with TRBJ2-1; 10 nucleotides align to TRBD1. With 0 bases clipped from V and 7 bases from J, the junction kept 6 bases outside the gene matches. Germline CDR1 SGHAT, CDR2 FQNNGV. This CDR3 is 16 amino acids long. The CDR3 sequence is CASSLDYRQGANEQFF. The CDR3 DNA follows: TGTGCCAGCAGCTTAGATTACCGACAGGGGGCAAATGAGCAGTTCTTC.

This clonotype appeared many times. Here the CDR3 DNA reads TGTGCCAGCAGTCCCGACGGAAGAGGCTACACCTTC. Translating gives CASSPDGRGYTF. The chain couples TRBV6-2 or TRBV6-3 to TRBJ1-2; D ambiguous. CDR3 length: 12 amino acids. With 5 bases removed from V and 8 bases from J, the gap between germline ends came to 12 bases. From germline, CDR1 is MNHEY and CDR2 SVGEGT.

The J gene is TRBJ1-1, the V gene TRBV6-1; possibly TRBD1 for D (5 bases). V gave up 4 bases and J gave up 4 bases, with 10 bases separating them. Germline V gene sequence: CDR1 MNHNS, CDR2 SASEGT. The CDR3 contains 13 residues. CDR3 nucleotide sequence: TGTGCCAGCAGTGCCGGGACCGTCACTGAAGCTTTCTTT. Translation: CASSAGTVTEAFF.

This clonotype was seen ten or more times. The chain has TRBV7-3 and TRBJ2-1, with 12 bases fitting TRBD2. The germline gives CDR1 SGHTA, CDR2 FQGTGA. This CDR3 comprises 15 residues. J was trimmed by 6 bases and V by 2 bases; bases with no gene match: 2. This CDR3 is CASSLSSGGANEQFF. The CDR3 nucleotides are TGTGCCAGCAGCTTATCTAGCGGGGGGGCCAATGAGCAGTTCTTC.

This clonotype was picked up a small number of times. The chain joins TRBV12-3 or TRBV12-4 to TRBJ2-1; TRBD1 agrees at 7 bases. The CDR3 sequence is 14 residues long. V lost 6 bases, J lost 10 bases, and 12 bases stayed unmatched. CDR3 in amino acids: CASSTRQGRVEQFF. CDR3 in DNA: TGTGCCAGCAGCACCCGACAGGGTAGAGTGGAGCAGTTCTTC.

This clonotype was counted ten times or more. This sequence joins TRBV29-1 and TRBJ1-2; tentative D call: TRBD1 (6 bases). In germline, CDR1 is SQVTM, CDR2 ANQGSEA. This CDR3 has 14 residues. Deletions cut 3 bases from V and 0 bases from J, with 11 bases between. The CDR3 reads CSVDQGRPNYGYTF. The CDR3 nucleotides read TGCAGCGTTGACCAGGGGCGCCCTAACTATGGCTACACCTTC.

This clonotype was picked up many times. CDR3 sequence: CASGDRGKDGELFF. CDR3 DNA sequence: TGTGCCAGCGGGGACAGGGGAAAGGACGGGGAGCTGTTTTTT. The chain employs TRBV12-3 or TRBV12-4 and TRBJ2-2; 10 bases align to TRBD1. This CDR3 is 14 amino acids long. The junction had 7 bases not matched to a gene; V was cut back by 8 bases and J by 7 bases.

This clonotype was seen a handful of times. The genes are TRBV28 and TRBJ2-7; 9 bases agree with TRBD1. V lost 7 bases, J lost 0 bases, and 7 bases stayed unmatched. The CDR3 runs to 15 residues. The germline V gene has CDR1 MDHEN and CDR2 SYDVKM. This chain's CDR3 is CASTRDRASSYEQYF. CDR3 nucleotide sequence: TGTGCCAGCACCCGGGACAGGGCGTCCTCCTACGAGCAGTACTTC.

This clonotype came up a few times. The chain recombines TRBV4-3 with TRBJ1-2, with 7 bases matching TRBD1. Germline trimming cut 0 bases from V and 4 bases from J; bases unmatched to any gene: 14. The length of the CDR3 is 18 residues. Germline V lookup: CDR1 LGHNA, CDR2 YSLEER. The CDR3 reads CASSQDRLQGIAPYGYTF. CDR3 nucleotides: TGCGCCAGCAGCCAAGATCGGTTACAGGGGATCGCTCCCTATGGCTACACCTTC.

The V call is TRBV14, the J call TRBJ2-6; D is unresolved. Germline CDR1 reads SGHDN; CDR2 reads FVKESK. The V and J ends lost 0 bases and 0 bases respectively, with 6 bases between them. The CDR3 covers 16 residues. CDR3 DNA: TGTGCCAGCAGCCAAGACGGGTTCTCTGGGGCCAACGTCCTGACTTTC. It specifies CASSQDGFSGANVLTF.

This clonotype has ten or more counts. The V and J genes are TRBV7-9 and TRBJ2-7; D remains ambiguous. V was cut by 5 bases and J by 3 bases, with 11 bases left in between. The CDR3 extends over 13 amino acids. Germline V CDR1 and CDR2: SEHNR, FQNEAQ (reference sequence). This CDR3 is CASSPMEGYEQYF. The CDR3 bases are TGTGCCAGCAGCCCAATGGAAGGCTACGAGCAGTACTTC.

This clonotype has at least ten counts. V and J are TRBV28 and TRBJ2-1; D ambiguous. CDR3 size: 11 residues. CDR1 and CDR2 from the germline V gene are MDHEN and SYDVKM. The ends were cut back, 7 bases at V and 12 bases at J, with 13 bases in the middle. The chain's CDR3 is CASNVGLGQFF. CDR3 DNA: TGTGCCAGCAATGTAGGCTTAGGGCAGTTCTTC.

This clonotype was counted only a few times. As DNA, the CDR3 is TGCAGTGCTAGAGATCCGAAGGCCCCCTACGAGCAGTACTTC. It encodes CSARDPKAPYEQYF. The rearrangement uses TRBV20-1 and TRBJ2-7; D gene ambiguous. The CDR3 has 14 amino acids. CDR1 and CDR2 (germline): DFQATT, SNEGSKA (reference sequence). Trimming took 0 bases from V and 2 from J, leaving 11 bases between them.

Ten or more counts support this clonotype. The chain employs TRBV27 and TRBJ2-3, with D perhaps assigned TRBD1 or TRBD2 (6 bases each). The germline gives CDR1 MNHEY, CDR2 SMNVEV (reference sequence). The CDR3 consists of 12 residues. V lost 2 bases, J lost 9 bases, and 9 bases lay in between. CDR3 region: CASSLVGGTQYF. For the CDR3, the DNA is TGTGCCAGCAGTTTAGTAGGGGGGACGCAGTATTTT.

This clonotype was recorded a few times. The chain is built from TRBV7-9 and TRBJ1-5; D gene uncertain. From germline, CDR1 is SEHNR and CDR2 FQNEAQ (reference sequence). CDR3 length: 13 amino acids. The ends were cut back, 7 bases at V and 3 bases at J, with 10 bases in the middle. The chain's CDR3 is CASTKADNQPQHF. CDR3 DNA: TGTGCCAGCACGAAGGCTGACAATCAGCCCCAGCATTTT.